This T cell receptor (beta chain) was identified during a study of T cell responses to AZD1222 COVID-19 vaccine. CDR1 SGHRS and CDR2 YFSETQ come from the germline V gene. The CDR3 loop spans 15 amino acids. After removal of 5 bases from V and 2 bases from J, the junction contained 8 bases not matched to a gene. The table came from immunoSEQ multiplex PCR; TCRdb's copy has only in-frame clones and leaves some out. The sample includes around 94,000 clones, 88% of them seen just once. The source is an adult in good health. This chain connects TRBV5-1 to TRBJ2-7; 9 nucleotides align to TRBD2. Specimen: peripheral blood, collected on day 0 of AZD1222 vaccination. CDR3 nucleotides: TGCGCCAGCAGGCCTGCGGGAGGGCCTACCTACGAGCAGTACTTC. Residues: CASRPAGGPTYEQYF.